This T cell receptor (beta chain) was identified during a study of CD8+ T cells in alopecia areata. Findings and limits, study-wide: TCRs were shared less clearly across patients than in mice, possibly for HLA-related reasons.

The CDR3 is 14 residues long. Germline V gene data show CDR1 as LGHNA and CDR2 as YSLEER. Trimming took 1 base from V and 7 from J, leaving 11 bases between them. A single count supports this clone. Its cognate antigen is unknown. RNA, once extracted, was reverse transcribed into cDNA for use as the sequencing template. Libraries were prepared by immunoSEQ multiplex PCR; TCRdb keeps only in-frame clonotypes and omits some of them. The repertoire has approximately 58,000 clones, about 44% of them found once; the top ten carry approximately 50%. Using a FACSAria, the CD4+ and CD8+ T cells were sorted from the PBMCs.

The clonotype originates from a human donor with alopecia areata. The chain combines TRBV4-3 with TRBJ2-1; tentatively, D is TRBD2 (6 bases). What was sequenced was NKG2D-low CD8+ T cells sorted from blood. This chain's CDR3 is CASSQGLRGNEQFF. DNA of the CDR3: TGCGCCAGCAGCCAAGGCCTACGGGGGAATGAGCAGTTCTTC.